The entry that follows covers one TCR beta chain sequence. Its specificity is unknown. This specimen belongs to a study of T-cell memory formation after mild COVID-19. The CDR3 runs 16 residues. After removal of 5 bases from V and 3 bases from J, the junction contained 12 bases not matched to a gene. Germline V gives CDR1 MNHEY, CDR2 SVGEGT. The study, taken as a whole, reports: Clones that contracted clustered mainly in CM and EM if CD4+ and in EMRA if CD8+. Proof of SARS-CoV-2 specificity was absent for the second-wave clones that crested on day 37.

TCRdb independently ran MiXCR on the 5' RACE reads; one entry per CDR3 protein. The table lists hundreds of thousands of distinct CDR3 sequences, roughly 18% of them singletons, with roughly an eighth in the top ten. The sample taken for sequencing was PBMCs or a T cell subset sorted from them (not recorded which). The source of this sequence is an adult woman who had mild COVID-19 (a few samples of this study predate the infection). Cell type and time point are not known. The gene calls are TRBV6-2 or TRBV6-3 and TRBJ2-7, with 8 positions matching TRBD2. CDR3 sequence reads: CASSPTKSGGFYEQYF. The CDR3 bases are TGTGCCAGCAGTCCTACTAAGAGCGGGGGTTTCTACGAGCAGTACTTC.